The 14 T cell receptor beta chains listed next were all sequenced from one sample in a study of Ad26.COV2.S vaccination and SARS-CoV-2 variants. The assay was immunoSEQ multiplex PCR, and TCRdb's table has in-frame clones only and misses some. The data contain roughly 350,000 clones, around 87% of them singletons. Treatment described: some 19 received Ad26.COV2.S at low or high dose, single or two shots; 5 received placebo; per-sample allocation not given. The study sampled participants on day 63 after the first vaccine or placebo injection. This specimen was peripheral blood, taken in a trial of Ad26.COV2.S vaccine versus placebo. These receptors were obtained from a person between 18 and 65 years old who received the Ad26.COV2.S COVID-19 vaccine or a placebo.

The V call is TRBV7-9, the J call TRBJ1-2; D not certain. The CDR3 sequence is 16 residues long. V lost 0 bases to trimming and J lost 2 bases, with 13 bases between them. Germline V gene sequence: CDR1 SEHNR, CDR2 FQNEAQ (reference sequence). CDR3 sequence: CASSLARSTSNYGYTF. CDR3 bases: TGTGCCAGCAGCTTAGCCCGCTCAACATCCAACTATGGCTACACCTTC.

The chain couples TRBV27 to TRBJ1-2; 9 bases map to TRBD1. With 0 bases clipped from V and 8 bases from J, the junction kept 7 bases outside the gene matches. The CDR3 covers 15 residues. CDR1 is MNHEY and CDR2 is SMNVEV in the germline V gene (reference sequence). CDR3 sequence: CASSLSWGQGRGYTF. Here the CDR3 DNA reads TGTGCCAGCAGTTTATCGTGGGGACAGGGACGGGGCTACACCTTC.

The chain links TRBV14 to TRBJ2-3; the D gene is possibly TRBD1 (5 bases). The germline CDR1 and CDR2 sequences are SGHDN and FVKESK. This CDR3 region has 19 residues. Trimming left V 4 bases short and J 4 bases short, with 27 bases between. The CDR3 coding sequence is TGTGCCAGCAGCCGAGTGGGTCGCATCCAGGGTAATGTTTCAGATACGCAGTATTTT. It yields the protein CASSRVGRIQGNVSDTQYF.

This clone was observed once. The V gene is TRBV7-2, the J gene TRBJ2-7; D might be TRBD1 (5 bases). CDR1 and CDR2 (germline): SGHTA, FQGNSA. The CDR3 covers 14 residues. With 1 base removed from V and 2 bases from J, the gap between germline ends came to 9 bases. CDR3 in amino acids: CASSLVPTAYEQYF. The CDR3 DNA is TGTGCCAGCAGCTTAGTGCCGACAGCCTACGAGCAGTACTTC.

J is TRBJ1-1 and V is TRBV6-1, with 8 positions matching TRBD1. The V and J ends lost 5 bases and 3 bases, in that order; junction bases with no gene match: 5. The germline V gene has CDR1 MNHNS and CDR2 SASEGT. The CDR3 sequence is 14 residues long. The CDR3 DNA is TGTGCCAGCAGTTCCTACAGGGGGGACACTGAAGCTTTCTTT. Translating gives CASSSYRGDTEAFF.

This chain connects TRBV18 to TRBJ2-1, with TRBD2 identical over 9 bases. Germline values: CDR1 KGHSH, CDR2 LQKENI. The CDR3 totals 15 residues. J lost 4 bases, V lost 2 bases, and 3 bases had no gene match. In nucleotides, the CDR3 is TGTGCCAGCTCACCAGCGGGGGGGGAATACAATGAGCAGTTCTTC. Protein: CASSPAGGEYNEQFF. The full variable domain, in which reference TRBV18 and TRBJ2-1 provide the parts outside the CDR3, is NAGVMQNPRHLVRRRGQEARLRCSPMKGHSHVYWYRQLPEEGLKFMVYLQKENIIDESGMPKERFSAEFPKEGPSILRIQQVVRGDSAAYFCASSPAGGEYNEQFFGPGTRLTVL.

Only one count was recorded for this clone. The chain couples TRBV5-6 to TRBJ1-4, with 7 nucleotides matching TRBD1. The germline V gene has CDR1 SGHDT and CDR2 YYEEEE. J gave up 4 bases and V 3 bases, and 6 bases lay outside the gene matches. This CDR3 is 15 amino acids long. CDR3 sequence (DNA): TGTGCCAGCAGCTCCCGGGACAGTAATAATGAAAAACTGTTTTTT. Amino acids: CASSSRDSNNEKLFF.

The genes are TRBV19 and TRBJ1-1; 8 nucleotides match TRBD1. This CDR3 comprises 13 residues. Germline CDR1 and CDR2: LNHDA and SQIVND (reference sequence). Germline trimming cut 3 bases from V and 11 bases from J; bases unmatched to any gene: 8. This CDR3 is CASSIGQGIPAFF. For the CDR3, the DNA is TGTGCCAGTAGTATCGGACAGGGAATTCCGGCTTTCTTT.

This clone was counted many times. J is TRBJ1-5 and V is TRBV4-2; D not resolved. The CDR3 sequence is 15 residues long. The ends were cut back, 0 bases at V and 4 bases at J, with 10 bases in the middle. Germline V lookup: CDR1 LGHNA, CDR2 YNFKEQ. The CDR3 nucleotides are TGTGCCAGCAGCCAAGACGCGGGCGGGAATCAGCCCCAGCATTTT. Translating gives CASSQDAGGNQPQHF.

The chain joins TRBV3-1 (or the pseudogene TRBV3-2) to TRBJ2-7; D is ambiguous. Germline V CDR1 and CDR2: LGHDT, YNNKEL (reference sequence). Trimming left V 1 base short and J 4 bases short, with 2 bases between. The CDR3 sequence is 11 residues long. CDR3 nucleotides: TGTGCCAGCAGCCAAGTGTACGAGCAGTACTTC. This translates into CASSQVYEQYF.

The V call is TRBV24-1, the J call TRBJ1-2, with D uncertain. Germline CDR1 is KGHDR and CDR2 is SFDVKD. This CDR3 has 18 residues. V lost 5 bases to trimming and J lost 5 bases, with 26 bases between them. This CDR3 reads CATSASPTGRAEYYGYTF. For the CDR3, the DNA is TGTGCCACCAGTGCGTCGCCCACGGGGAGGGCAGAATATTATGGCTACACCTTC.

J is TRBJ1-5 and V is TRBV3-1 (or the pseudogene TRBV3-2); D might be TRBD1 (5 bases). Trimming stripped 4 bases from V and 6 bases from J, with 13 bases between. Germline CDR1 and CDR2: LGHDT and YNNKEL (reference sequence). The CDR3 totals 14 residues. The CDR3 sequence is CASSRRVVSQPQHF. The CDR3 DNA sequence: TGTGCCAGCAGCCGCAGGGTTGTCTCTCAGCCCCAGCATTTT.

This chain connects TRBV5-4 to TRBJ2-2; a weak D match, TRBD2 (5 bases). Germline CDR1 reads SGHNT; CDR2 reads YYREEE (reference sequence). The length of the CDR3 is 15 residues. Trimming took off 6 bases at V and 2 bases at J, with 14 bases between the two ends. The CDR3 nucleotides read TGTGCCAGCAACTCCGGGATCGGTAACACCGGGGAGCTGTTTTTT. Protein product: CASNSGIGNTGELFF.

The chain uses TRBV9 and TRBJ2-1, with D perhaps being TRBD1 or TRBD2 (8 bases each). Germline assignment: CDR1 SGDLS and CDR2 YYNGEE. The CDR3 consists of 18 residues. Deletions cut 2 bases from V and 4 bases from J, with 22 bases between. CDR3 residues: CASSVAGGGQGWYNEQFF. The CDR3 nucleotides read TGTGCCAGCAGCGTCGCGGGGGGTGGACAGGGATGGTACAATGAGCAGTTCTTC.